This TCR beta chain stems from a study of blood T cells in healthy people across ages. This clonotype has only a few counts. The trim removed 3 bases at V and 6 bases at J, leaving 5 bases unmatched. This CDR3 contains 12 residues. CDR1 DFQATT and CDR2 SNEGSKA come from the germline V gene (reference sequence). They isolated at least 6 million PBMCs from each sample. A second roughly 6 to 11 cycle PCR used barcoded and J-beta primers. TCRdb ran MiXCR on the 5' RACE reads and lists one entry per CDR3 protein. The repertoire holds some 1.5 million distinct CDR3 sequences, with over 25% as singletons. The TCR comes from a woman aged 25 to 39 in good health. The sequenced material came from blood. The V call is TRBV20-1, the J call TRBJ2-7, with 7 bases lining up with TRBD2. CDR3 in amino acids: CSARDERGEQYF. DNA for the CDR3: TGCAGTGCTAGGGACGAGCGGGGCGAGCAGTACTTC.